This TCR beta chain was found in a study of resident and recirculating memory T cells in vitiligo. The overall study: Epidermis came from shave biopsies of lesional and nonlesional sites, plus PBMCs. General study points: TCR sequences were not conserved across biopsy sites or patients.

Details on this clone: No antigen is known for it.

The assay was immunoSEQ multiplex PCR, and TCRdb's table has in-frame clones only and misses some. The data contain tens of thousands of clones, approximately 90% of them singletons. Germline V gene lookup returns CDR1 SNHLY and CDR2 FYNNEI. This CDR3 spans 14 amino acids. V dropped 7 bases and J dropped 8; count of bases not matched to a gene: 7. Anyone treated within the previous three months was excluded. This TCR was sampled from a male donor with vitiligo. Sequences were obtained from blood. The chain couples TRBV2 to TRBJ1-4; 10 nucleotides align to TRBD1. The CDR3 region is CASKGGTGEEKLFF. CDR3 in DNA: TGTGCCAGCAAGGGCGGGACAGGGGAAGAAAAACTGTTTTTT.